This T cell receptor (beta chain) stems from a study of prognosis after radiotherapy for stage I lung cancer (dated by TCRdb to the early 2020s). Describing the broader study: Between April 2018 and January 2019, roughly 18 patients with stage I NSCLC were enrolled in Nanjing, China. No patient received concurrent therapy alongside SBRT. A total of around 40 blood samples from approximately 19 patients were sequenced, with one sample obtained before and one obtained after SBRT for each patient. The cohort was made up of 10 to 15 men and more than 5 women, with a median age of roughly 74 years and an age range of roughly 53 to 95 years. Eleven to twelve patients had adenocarcinoma and several had squamous cell carcinoma as the tumor histology. Using image-guided IMRT or VMAT, SBRT was delivered in 3 to 5 fractions at a biologically effective dose of at least 100 Gy. Every patient was regarded as medically inoperable, because of comorbidities in around eleven cases and refusal of surgery in roughly seven cases. After SBRT, distant metastases developed in about 20% of the 19 patients at a median of around 7 months, while the remaining 15 patients had no significant progression. Peripheral blood TCR beta repertoires were profiled in stage I NSCLC patients before and after stereotactic body radiotherapy, and the repertoires were related to distant failure. Roughly 5 patients had oligometastatic NSCLC after surgical resection of the primary tumor, and roughly 14 had newly diagnosed primary stage I lung tumors.

Including the terminal cysteine and phenylalanine, the CDR3 comprises 14 residues. Only the CDR3 DNA stays, 42 bases, in frame from base 1. Taken from the germline V gene, the CDR1 and CDR2 loops are SQVTM and ANQGSEA. The V end gives up 2 bases and the J end 3 bases, leaving 5 bases in the junction not matched to a gene. This clonotype was seen at least ten times. Its target antigen remains unknown. No much larger clone is present one base from it, and per-base qualities are unavailable. No patient had a history of other malignancies or prior chemotherapy or radiotherapy, and all had node-negative disease on CT and PET/CT. At each of two time points, about 6.3 milliliters of peripheral venous blood were collected in EDTA tubes. Ficoll-Paque Plus density-gradient centrifugation was used to isolate PBMCs. Right after collection, samples were placed at -80 degrees C and kept there until analysis. Overall study results and their limits: The study was limited by its small cohort and short follow-up, and the findings require independent validation. TRBV and TRBJ usage frequencies reportedly varied with metastasis status, involving two V genes at baseline and several V and two J genes after SBRT. Unique TCR clone counts fell after SBRT (median about 9,700 before versus several thousand after; Wilcoxon paired P=0.011). Tumor specificity of expanded TCR clones was not determined. Post-SBRT Shannon entropy and its change from baseline were lower in patients who developed distant metastases; baseline Shannon entropy was not associated with metastases. All reported P values were unadjusted for multiple comparisons.

Two rounds of multiplex PCR were used to amplify the TCR beta CDR3 region from genomic DNA. The first PCR round used primers specific to each TRBV and TRBJ gene, and the primer sequences were filed in Chinese patent CN105087789A. Universal primers were used in the second round of PCR. The Roche High Pure PCR Template Preparation Kit was used to extract genomic DNA from the frozen PBMCs. An Illumina HiSeq 3000 was used to sequence the libraries paired-end with 151 bp reads. In the source study's methods: Raw reads lacking the multiplex PCR primer sequences were removed with CutAdapt. High-quality paired reads were merged into contigs with PEAR. MiXCR assigned TRB V, D and J gene segments to each contig by aligning to reference sequences. To remove sequencing errors, CDR3 sequences were clustered according to base quality and sequence similarity. Shannon entropy normalized by the natural log of productive TCR sequence number was used as the measure of diversity. One minus Shannon entropy divided by the natural log of the number of unique clonotypes was used as the definition of clonality. Using the Youden index from ROC curves, the researchers picked the repertoire-metric cut-offs for progression-free survival, and all analyses were carried out in R 3.5.3. Starting from the raw public reads, TCRdb applied fastp trimming at Q25, assembled clones with MiXCR and retained in-frame beta chains. Here each entry gathers all rows of one CDR3 protein and keeps the most common genes and DNA. The V and J calls here are based on TCRdb, not the publication. A total of more than 11,000 distinct CDR3 sequences appear in this sample, 31% of them only once. 25% to 35% of the sample is in the top ten clones.

This sequence originates from a donor over 45 with non-small cell lung cancer. The sequencing used PBMCs, collected before or after stereotactic body radiation therapy (not recorded which). This sequence uses TRBV29-1 and TRBJ2-3; TRBD1 agrees with 7 junctional bases. The CDR3 corresponds to CSVERGGRTDTQYF. The bases are TGCAGCGTTGAAAGAGGGGGCCGTACAGATACGCAGTATTTT.